The 9 T cell receptor beta chains given below trace back to one sample, sequenced in a study of blood T cell repertoires in COVID-19. Generated by immunoSEQ multiplex PCR, the TCRdb table keeps only in-frame clones and is missing some. The profile shows 300,000 to 350,000 clones, 88% of them singletons. Sequenced: PBMCs or T cells enriched from blood (not recorded which). These receptors all stem from a man aged 25 to 40 who had recovered from COVID-19.

This sequence joins TRBV10-3 and TRBJ1-2; D remains unclear. The V end was cut by 7 bases, the J end by 4 bases, with 13 bases between. CDR3 size: 13 residues. Germline V lookup: CDR1 ENHRY, CDR2 SYGVKD. The CDR3 sequence is CAINPGGFYGYTF. The CDR3 nucleotides are TGTGCCATCAACCCGGGAGGGTTCTATGGCTACACCTTC.

CDR3 in DNA: TGTGCCAGCAGCGTAGCCCAGGGTGGGGAGACCCAGTACTTC. Translated: CASSVAQGGETQYF. The chain joins TRBV9 to TRBJ2-5, with D possibly matching TRBD1 (5 bases). Germline V gene data show CDR1 as SGDLS and CDR2 as YYNGEE. This CDR3 has 14 residues. V lost 0 bases and J 5 bases, leaving 11 bases between the germline ends.

The chain has TRBV6-5 and TRBJ2-7, with a weak D call TRBD1 (7 bases). Germline CDR1 MNHEY, CDR2 SVGAGI. The CDR3 is 14 amino acids. The V and J ends lost 4 bases and 4 bases respectively, with 14 bases between them. CDR3 amino acids: CASSSRGEGYEQYF. The CDR3 region has the DNA TGTGCCAGCAGTTCCAGGGGGGAAGGGTACGAGCAGTACTTC.

The rearrangement links TRBV19 to TRBJ2-3; D perhaps matches TRBD2 (5 bases). Trimming cost V 6 bases and J 2 bases, with 9 bases left between them. The CDR3 is 13 amino acids. In germline, CDR1 is LNHDA, CDR2 SQIVND (reference sequence). The DNA for the CDR3 is TGTGCCAGTAGCCCCGGGAACACAGATACGCAGTATTTT. This codes for CASSPGNTDTQYF.

The rearrangement links TRBV9 to TRBJ1-4, with D perhaps matching TRBD1 (5 bases). The V and J ends lost 3 bases and 1 base respectively, with 13 bases between them. This CDR3 is 16 amino acids long. Germline V gives CDR1 SGDLS, CDR2 YYNGEE. Here the CDR3 reads CASSGQGALTNEKLFF. CDR3 bases: TGTGCCAGCAGCGGGCAGGGTGCCCTAACTAATGAAAAACTGTTTTTT.

The chain is built from TRBV24-1 and TRBJ1-5; maybe TRBD1 (5 bases). Germline lookup yields CDR1 KGHDR and CDR2 SFDVKD. Deletions cut 4 bases from V and 4 bases from J, with 10 bases between. The CDR3 extends over 14 amino acids. CDR3 in amino acids: CATSERTLNQPQHF. The CDR3 DNA reads TGTGCCACCAGTGAGCGGACACTTAATCAGCCCCAGCATTTT.

This clone was picked up one time. The chain is built from TRBV5-5 and TRBJ2-2; TRBD1 agrees at 7 bases. V shed 1 base, J shed 8 bases, and the junction held 11 bases outside the gene matches. The germline V gene encodes CDR1 SGHKS and CDR2 YYEKEE (reference sequence). The CDR3 sequence is 16 residues long. CDR3 in amino acids: CASSLSVTGLVGELFF. The CDR3 bases are TGTGCCAGCAGCTTGAGCGTGACAGGGCTCGTGGGGGAGCTGTTTTTT.

This rearrangement joins TRBV6-6 to TRBJ2-3, with D maybe TRBD2 (5 bases). The CDR3 runs 14 residues. Looked up from germline, CDR1 is MNHNY and CDR2 is SVGAGI (reference sequence). Trimming took off 8 bases at V and 2 bases at J, with 14 bases between the two ends. CDR3 nucleotide sequence: TGTGCCAGCCTAAAGGACTCATACACAGATACGCAGTATTTT. It encodes CASLKDSYTDTQYF.

The chain couples TRBV29-1 to TRBJ2-7; 8 nucleotides match TRBD1. The junction had 5 bases not matched to a gene; V was cut back by 7 bases and J by 0 bases. The CDR3 runs to 13 residues. CDR1 and CDR2 (germline): SQVTM, ANQGSEA. CDR3 in DNA: TGCAGCGCTGGAGGACAGGGCTCCTACGAGCAGTACTTC. It codes for CSAGGQGSYEQYF.